The present TCR beta chain was sequenced within a study of CD8 T cells in Susac syndrome (dated by TCRdb to the late 2010s). As for the study more broadly: Of the Susac syndrome patients who were sequenced, roughly 8 were in clinical remission while more than five had clinically active disease. Whether CD8+ T cell activation and differentiation in Susac syndrome was antigen driven was tested using repertoire sequencing. At the time of blood withdrawal, Susac syndrome patients were either therapy-naive, taking corticosteroids (with some also receiving IVIg), or on IVIg alone. Summary of the overall study and its limitations: The number of individuals in the TCR sequencing and HLA analysis was acknowledged as relatively small. In patients with Susac syndrome, the CD4+ T cell repertoire showed no detectable clonal expansion.

In the case of this clonotype: No antigen is known for it. Base qualities are missing; no much larger clone stands one base away.

RNA was extracted with the RNeasy kit and about 0.45 to 1 ug was reverse transcribed using random hexamers. TCR beta CDR3 regions were amplified with the immunoSEQ multiplex PCR assay covering 54 Vbeta and 13 Jbeta segments. PCR amplification bias was corrected by using a synthetic template baseline for primer optimization and computational correction. As for the original processing: Reads were annotated to V, D and J genes per IMGT and analyzed with immunoSEQ Analyzer, keeping only productive sequences. To calculate clonality, Shannon entropy was normalized by log2 of the number of productive unique sequences and then subtracted from one. For each patient and control, public and private clones were evaluated among the 100 most prevalent clones. A clone was defined as Susac-specific if it was absent from the healthy and MS cohorts, from roughly 990 published viral clones and from other ImmuneACCESS disease sequences. The public reads were run again by TCRdb, first through fastp at Q25 and then through MiXCR, and only productive beta chains were kept. Every distinct CDR3 protein forms one entry, paired with its most common genes and DNA. The authors' filters were not applied to this entry. The sample data list about 140,000 distinct CDR3 sequences, and approximately 95% of these were observed just once. The ten biggest clones cover roughly 0.14% of the sample.

Peripheral blood CD8+ and CD4+ T cells from healthy donors, Susac syndrome patients and multiple sclerosis patients were profiled by high-throughput TCR beta sequencing. The Susac syndrome patients fulfilled recently defined diagnostic criteria for definite or probable disease. Bulk CD8+ and CD4+ T cells were purified magnetically by negative isolation, whereas CD8+ TEMRA cells were enriched by FACS. Blood was drawn into EDTA tubes, processed within 24 hours, and PBMCs were isolated by density gradient centrifugation. PBMCs intended for TCR sequencing were cryopreserved in liquid nitrogen and thawed later in a water bath at 37 degrees C. The sorted or isolated CD4+, CD8+ and CD8+ TEMRA cells had a purity of 90% or higher. There are 15 amino acids in the CDR3, from cysteine to phenylalanine inclusive. Just CDR3 DNA is preserved here, 45 bases in frame from base 1. For CDR1 and CDR2, the germline V gene lists SGHRS and YFSETQ. Relative to germline, V is missing 4 bases and J is missing 7 bases, with 10 bases of the junction outside any gene match.

Sequencing was performed on CD4+ T cells from PBMCs. This receptor chain uses TRBV5-1 and TRBJ2-2; 7 bases in the junction line up with TRBD1. The origin of this receptor is a human donor with Susac syndrome. CDR3 sequence: CASSKNRDSVGELFF. The sequence in DNA is TGCGCCAGCAGCAAGAACCGGGACAGTGTCGGGGAGCTGTTTTTT.